The rows below give T cell receptor beta chains drawn from one sample of a study of blood T cell repertoires in COVID-19. Method: immunoSEQ multiplex PCR; TCRdb's copy keeps in-frame clones and lacks some. The sample carries 250,000 to 300,000 clones, around 90% recorded once. The sample comprised peripheral blood. All receptors come from a man aged 45-65 years with acute or convalescent COVID-19. The CDR3 runs from the conserved cysteine through the conserved F or W. D genes are given only for firm matches. Size tells how often a clone was seen (once, few, many) or the class of an expanded clone, and some rows leave it out.

J gene: TRBJ1-2; clone size: NA; V gene: TRBV9; D gene: TRBD1; CDR3 DNA: TGTGCCAGCAGCGTAGCCGGACAGGGGGCCGTGAGTGGCTACACCTTC; CDR3 protein: CASSVAGQGAVSGYTF
J gene: TRBJ2-7; clone size: NA; V gene: TRBV2; D gene: NA; CDR3 DNA: TGTGCCAGCGGGCAGACAGGACATAAAGGCGAGCAGTACTTC; CDR3 protein: CASGQTGHKGEQYF
J gene: TRBJ2-4; clone size: NA; V gene: TRBV30; D gene: TRBD2; CDR3 DNA: TGTGCCTGGACCAAGACTAGCGGGCTAGCCAAAAACATTCAGTACTTC; CDR3 protein: CAWTKTSGLAKNIQYF
J gene: TRBJ2-2; clone size: NA; V gene: TRBV4-1; D gene: NA; CDR3 DNA: TGCGCCAGCAACGCACAAGGACTTTTGGGGGAGCTGTTTTTT; CDR3 protein: CASNAQGLLGELFF
J gene: TRBJ1-1; clone size: once; V gene: TRBV7-2; D gene: NA; CDR3 DNA: TGTGCCAGCACCAATCACAAATATGAGAACACTGAAGCTTTCTTT; CDR3 protein: CASTNHKYENTEAFF
J gene: TRBJ2-3; clone size: NA; V gene: TRBV13; D gene: NA; CDR3 DNA: TGTGCCAGCAGCTTAGTAAGAGGGTTAGGGCAGTATTTT; CDR3 protein: CASSLVRGLGQYF
J gene: TRBJ1-5; clone size: few; V gene: TRBV12-3/TRBV12-4; D gene: NA; CDR3 DNA: TGTGCCAGCGCCCGGGGGGGCAATCAGCCCCAGCATTTT; CDR3 protein: CASARGGNQPQHF
J gene: TRBJ2-5; clone size: NA; V gene: TRBV7-8; D gene: TRBD2; CDR3 DNA: TGTGCCAGCAGCACCGCGGGGGGCGGAACCCAAGAGACCCAGTACTTC; CDR3 protein: CASSTAGGGTQETQYF
J gene: TRBJ1-1; clone size: NA; V gene: TRBV7-9; D gene: NA; CDR3 DNA: TGTGCCAGCAGCTTAGAGGCGGGCACTGAAGCTTTCTTT; CDR3 protein: CASSLEAGTEAFF
J gene: TRBJ2-2; clone size: NA; V gene: TRBV3-1/TRBV3-2; D gene: NA; CDR3 DNA: TGTGCCAGCAGCCAAGGGGGCGGCCCCACCGGGGAGCTGTTTTTT; CDR3 protein: CASSQGGGPTGELFF
J gene: TRBJ1-5; clone size: NA; V gene: TRBV18; D gene: TRBD1; CDR3 DNA: TGTGCCAGCTCACGGGACAGGATACAAAATAGCAATCAGCCCCAGCATTTT; CDR3 protein: CASSRDRIQNSNQPQHF
J gene: TRBJ1-1; clone size: NA; V gene: TRBV3-1/TRBV3-2; D gene: NA; CDR3 DNA: TGTGCCAGCAGCCAAGTTACTGATGAAGCTTTCTTT; CDR3 protein: CASSQVTDEAFF
J gene: TRBJ2-3; clone size: NA; V gene: TRBV6-4; D gene: NA; CDR3 DNA: TGTGCCAGCAGTGGAGGCGCGGGAGATACGCAGTATTTT; CDR3 protein: CASSGGAGDTQYF
J gene: TRBJ2-5; clone size: NA; V gene: TRBV6-2/TRBV6-3; D gene: NA; CDR3 DNA: TGTGCCAGCAGTACCCTTGGGGGGGCAAGGGAGACCCAGTACTTC; CDR3 protein: CASSTLGGARETQYF
J gene: TRBJ1-1; clone size: NA; V gene: TRBV12-3/TRBV12-4; D gene: NA; CDR3 DNA: TGTGCCAGCAGTTGGGCGGGCGGTGGCGAAGCTTTCTTT; CDR3 protein: CASSWAGGGEAFF
J gene: TRBJ1-6; clone size: NA; V gene: TRBV6-5; D gene: TRBD1; CDR3 DNA: TGTGCCAGCAGTTACTCACTGGGACAGTATAATTCACCCCTCCACTTT; CDR3 protein: CASSYSLGQYNSPLHF
J gene: TRBJ1-6; clone size: NA; V gene: TRBV9; D gene: NA; CDR3 DNA: TGTGCCAGCAGCGTAGAATCCGGTCCTCCCCTCCACTTT; CDR3 protein: CASSVESGPPLHF
J gene: TRBJ1-3; clone size: NA; V gene: TRBV18; D gene: NA; CDR3 DNA: TGTGCCAGCTCACCATCCCTTGGGGAGAGCTCTGGAAACACCATATATTTT; CDR3 protein: CASSPSLGESSGNTIYF
J gene: TRBJ2-7; clone size: NA; V gene: TRBV29-1; D gene: NA; CDR3 DNA: TGCAGCGTTGGGAATACAGGGACCTACGAGCAGTACTTC; CDR3 protein: CSVGNTGTYEQYF
J gene: TRBJ1-2; clone size: NA; V gene: TRBV12-3/TRBV12-4; D gene: TRBD1; CDR3 DNA: TGTGCCAGCACTCGGGACAGGAACTATGGCTACACCTTC; CDR3 protein: CASTRDRNYGYTF
J gene: TRBJ1-2; clone size: NA; V gene: TRBV3-1/TRBV3-2; D gene: TRBD1; CDR3 DNA: TGTGCCAGCAGCCCCTTGGACAGGGTTTATGGCTACACCTTC; CDR3 protein: CASSPLDRVYGYTF
J gene: TRBJ2-5; clone size: NA; V gene: TRBV9; D gene: NA; CDR3 DNA: TGTGCCAGCAGCCCCTCCCCCGCGACAGAAGAGACCCAGTACTTC; CDR3 protein: CASSPSPATEETQYF
J gene: TRBJ1-3; clone size: NA; V gene: TRBV11-2; D gene: NA; CDR3 DNA: TGTGCCAGTTCAGAAGGGGCATACTCTGGAAACACCATATATTTT; CDR3 protein: CASSEGAYSGNTIYF
J gene: TRBJ1-1; clone size: NA; V gene: TRBV5-1; D gene: NA; CDR3 DNA: TGCGCCAGCAGCTTGGACCCGCGGCAGACTGAAGCTTTCTTT; CDR3 protein: CASSLDPRQTEAFF
J gene: TRBJ1-4; clone size: NA; V gene: TRBV7-9; D gene: NA; CDR3 DNA: TGTGCCAGCAGCCCGGACGGGGGGTTTGAAAAACTGTTTTTT; CDR3 protein: CASSPDGGFEKLFF
J gene: TRBJ1-1; clone size: NA; V gene: TRBV5-1; D gene: NA; CDR3 DNA: TGCGCCAGCACCAAGGACATGAACACTGAAGCTTTCTTT; CDR3 protein: CASTKDMNTEAFF
J gene: TRBJ1-2; clone size: NA; V gene: TRBV19; D gene: TRBD1; CDR3 DNA: TGTGCCAGCCGGGACAGGGGGCTACTGGGTACTGGCTACACCTTC; CDR3 protein: CASRDRGLLGTGYTF
J gene: TRBJ1-1; clone size: NA; V gene: TRBV5-1; D gene: NA; CDR3 DNA: TGCGCCAGCAGCTTGCAGGGGGAAGCTTTCTTT; CDR3 protein: CASSLQGEAFF
J gene: TRBJ2-3; clone size: NA; V gene: TRBV9; D gene: NA; CDR3 DNA: TGTGCCAGCAGCGTAGAGGGGATTGCACAAGATACGCAGTATTTT; CDR3 protein: CASSVEGIAQDTQYF
J gene: TRBJ2-2; clone size: NA; V gene: TRBV10-2; D gene: TRBD2; CDR3 DNA: TGCGCCAGCCTTTCCGGGACTAGCGCACCCGGGGAGCTGTTTTTT; CDR3 protein: CASLSGTSAPGELFF
J gene: TRBJ1-5; clone size: once; V gene: TRBV3-1/TRBV3-2; D gene: TRBD1; CDR3 DNA: TGTGCCAGCAGCTCGACAGGGACGAGCAATCAGCCCCAGCATTTT; CDR3 protein: CASSSTGTSNQPQHF
J gene: TRBJ2-2; clone size: NA; V gene: TRBV5-1; D gene: TRBD1; CDR3 DNA: TGCGCCAGCAGCACCTCGACAGGGCCCACCGGGGAGCTGTTTTTT; CDR3 protein: CASSTSTGPTGELFF
J gene: TRBJ2-2; clone size: once; V gene: TRBV7-2; D gene: TRBD1; CDR3 DNA: TGTGCCAGCAGCTTAGTGTGGGGACAGGGTAGGGAGCTGTTTTTT; CDR3 protein: CASSLVWGQGRELFF
J gene: TRBJ2-5; clone size: NA; V gene: TRBV5-1; D gene: NA; CDR3 DNA: TGCGCCAGCAGCCCCCCGAGGGCCGAGACCCAGTACTTC; CDR3 protein: CASSPPRAETQYF
J gene: TRBJ2-3; clone size: NA; V gene: TRBV19; D gene: TRBD1; CDR3 DNA: TGTGCCAGTAGTATGAGGGGGCATTGGGCCACAGATACGCAGTATTTT; CDR3 protein: CASSMRGHWATDTQYF
J gene: TRBJ1-4; clone size: once; V gene: TRBV7-9; D gene: TRBD1; CDR3 DNA: TGTGCCAGCAGCTTATACAGGGGGCTGGAAAAACTGTTTTTT; CDR3 protein: CASSLYRGLEKLFF
J gene: TRBJ1-3; clone size: NA; V gene: TRBV5-1; D gene: TRBD1; CDR3 DNA: TGCGCCAGCAGCTTGGCCGGGACAGGGCGCGGAAACACCATATATTTT; CDR3 protein: CASSLAGTGRGNTIYF
J gene: TRBJ1-2; clone size: NA; V gene: TRBV7-3; D gene: TRBD1; CDR3 DNA: TGTGCCAGCAGCGCTACGGGACAGGGATCCGGCTACACCTTC; CDR3 protein: CASSATGQGSGYTF
J gene: TRBJ1-2; clone size: NA; V gene: TRBV4-2; D gene: TRBD1; CDR3 DNA: TGTGCCAGCAGCCAAGAGGGCGGGACAGGAGGCTACACCTTC; CDR3 protein: CASSQEGGTGGYTF
J gene: TRBJ2-1; clone size: NA; V gene: TRBV20-1; D gene: NA; CDR3 DNA: TGCAGTGCTAGTTCCACAGGGTTTTCATTCTTC; CDR3 protein: CSASSTGFSFF
J gene: TRBJ2-7; clone size: once; V gene: TRBV5-8; D gene: NA; CDR3 DNA: TGTGCCAGCAGCTCCTACCAGGGAACCAACGAGCAGTACTTC; CDR3 protein: CASSSYQGTNEQYF
J gene: TRBJ2-5; clone size: NA; V gene: TRBV5-1; D gene: NA; CDR3 DNA: TGCGCCAGCAGCGAGACGGGGTTTTGGGAGACCCAGTACTTC; CDR3 protein: CASSETGFWETQYF
J gene: TRBJ2-5; clone size: NA; V gene: TRBV11-3; D gene: NA; CDR3 DNA: TGTGCCAGCAGCTTAAGGCGGTGGGAGACCCAGTACTTC; CDR3 protein: CASSLRRWETQYF
J gene: TRBJ1-6; clone size: NA; V gene: TRBV19; D gene: NA; CDR3 DNA: TGTGCCAGTAGGCGTACAGGCCAAAAGGCCCTCCACTTT; CDR3 protein: CASRRTGQKALHF
J gene: TRBJ1-2; clone size: NA; V gene: TRBV2; D gene: TRBD1; CDR3 DNA: TGTGCCAGCAGTTTGGGACAGGGGTATGGCTACACCTTC; CDR3 protein: CASSLGQGYGYTF
J gene: TRBJ1-2; clone size: NA; V gene: TRBV7-3; D gene: NA; CDR3 DNA: TGTGCCAGCAGCTTAGACCCAGGGTATGGCTACACCTTC; CDR3 protein: CASSLDPGYGYTF
J gene: TRBJ1-2; clone size: NA; V gene: TRBV18; D gene: TRBD1; CDR3 DNA: TGTGCCAGCTCGTCCGACAGGGAGGCCTATGGCTACACCTTC; CDR3 protein: CASSSDREAYGYTF
J gene: TRBJ2-7; clone size: NA; V gene: TRBV29-1; D gene: TRBD1; CDR3 DNA: TGCAGCGTTGGGGACAGGGGAATCTACGAGCAGTACTTC; CDR3 protein: CSVGDRGIYEQYF
J gene: TRBJ1-1; clone size: NA; V gene: TRBV3-1/TRBV3-2; D gene: TRBD1; CDR3 DNA: TGTGCCAGCAGCCAGGGGGAGGGCAGGGGGCGAGCTTTCTTT; CDR3 protein: CASSQGEGRGRAFF
J gene: TRBJ2-5; clone size: NA; V gene: TRBV18; D gene: TRBD2; CDR3 DNA: TGTGCCAGCTCACCAAGGGCTAGCGGGGGACAGACCCAGTACTTC; CDR3 protein: CASSPRASGGQTQYF
J gene: TRBJ1-6; clone size: NA; V gene: TRBV19; D gene: TRBD1; CDR3 DNA: TGTGCCAGTAGCCGCCGGGACAGGGTAAATTCACCCCTCCACTTT; CDR3 protein: CASSRRDRVNSPLHF
J gene: TRBJ2-1; clone size: NA; V gene: TRBV2; D gene: NA; CDR3 DNA: TGTGCCAGCAGCGGACAGGAGGGTAGCTCCTACAATGAGCAGTTCTTC; CDR3 protein: CASSGQEGSSYNEQFF